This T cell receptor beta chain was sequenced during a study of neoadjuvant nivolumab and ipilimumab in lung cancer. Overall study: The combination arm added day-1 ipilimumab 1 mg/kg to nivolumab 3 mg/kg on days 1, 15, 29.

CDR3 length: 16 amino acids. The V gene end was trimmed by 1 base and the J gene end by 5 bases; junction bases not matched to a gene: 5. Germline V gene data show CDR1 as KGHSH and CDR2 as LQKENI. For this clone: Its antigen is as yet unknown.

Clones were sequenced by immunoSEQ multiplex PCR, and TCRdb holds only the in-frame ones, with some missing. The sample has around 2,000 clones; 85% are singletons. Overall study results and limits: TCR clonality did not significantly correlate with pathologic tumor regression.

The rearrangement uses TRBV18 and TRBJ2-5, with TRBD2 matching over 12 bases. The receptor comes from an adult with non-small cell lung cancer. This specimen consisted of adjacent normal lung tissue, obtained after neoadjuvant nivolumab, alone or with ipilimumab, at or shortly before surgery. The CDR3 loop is CASSPRETSGSETQYF. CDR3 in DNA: TGTGCCAGCTCACCACGAGAGACTAGCGGGAGTGAGACCCAGTACTTC.